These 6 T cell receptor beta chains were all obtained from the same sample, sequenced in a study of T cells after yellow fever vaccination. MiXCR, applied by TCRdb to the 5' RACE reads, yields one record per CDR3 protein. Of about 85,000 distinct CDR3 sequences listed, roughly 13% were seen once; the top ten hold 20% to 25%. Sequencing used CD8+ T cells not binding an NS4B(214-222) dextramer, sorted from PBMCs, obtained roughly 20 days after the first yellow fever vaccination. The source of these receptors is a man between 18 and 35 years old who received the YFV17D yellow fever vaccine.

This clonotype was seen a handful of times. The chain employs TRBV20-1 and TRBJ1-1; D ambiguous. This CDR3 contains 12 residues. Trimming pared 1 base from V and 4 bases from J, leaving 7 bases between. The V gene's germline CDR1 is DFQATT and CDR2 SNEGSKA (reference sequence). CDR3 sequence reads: CSARGGFTEAFF. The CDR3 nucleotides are TGCAGTGCTAGAGGAGGGTTCACTGAAGCTTTCTTT.

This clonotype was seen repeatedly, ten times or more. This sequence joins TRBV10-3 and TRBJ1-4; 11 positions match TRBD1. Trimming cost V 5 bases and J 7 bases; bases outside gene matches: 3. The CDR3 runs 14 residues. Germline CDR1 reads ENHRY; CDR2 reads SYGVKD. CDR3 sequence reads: CAISPGTGGEKLFF. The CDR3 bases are TGTGCCATCAGTCCCGGGACAGGGGGTGAAAAACTGTTTTTT.

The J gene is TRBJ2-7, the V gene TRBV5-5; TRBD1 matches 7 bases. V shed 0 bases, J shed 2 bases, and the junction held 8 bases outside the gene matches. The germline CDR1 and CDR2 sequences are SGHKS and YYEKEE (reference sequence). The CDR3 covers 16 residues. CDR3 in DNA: TGTGCCAGCAGCTTGGTAGGGGGCAAAACCCCCTACGAGCAGTACGTC. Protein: CASSLVGGKTPYEQYV.

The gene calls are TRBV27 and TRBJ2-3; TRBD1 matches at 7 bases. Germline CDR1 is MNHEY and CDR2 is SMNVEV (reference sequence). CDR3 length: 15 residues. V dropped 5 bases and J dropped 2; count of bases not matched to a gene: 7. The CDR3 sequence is CASSDGTANTDTQYF. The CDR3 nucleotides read TGTGCCAGCAGTGACGGGACAGCAAACACAGATACGCAGTATTTT.

The chain's CDR3 is CASSWRQQTYNSPLHF. The CDR3 bases are TGTGCCAGCAGCTGGAGGCAGCAGACATATAATTCACCCCTCCACTTT. The rearrangement uses TRBV7-2 and TRBJ1-6; D remains unclear. Germline-derived CDR1 and CDR2 are SGHTA and FQGNSA. There are 16 residues in the CDR3. Trimming took 4 bases from V and 4 from J, leaving 14 bases between them.

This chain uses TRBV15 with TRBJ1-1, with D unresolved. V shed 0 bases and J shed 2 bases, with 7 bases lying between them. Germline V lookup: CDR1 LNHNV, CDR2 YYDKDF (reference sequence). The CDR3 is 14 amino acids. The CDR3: CATSRDLGNTEAFF. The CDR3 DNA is TGTGCCACCAGCAGAGATCTGGGTAACACTGAAGCTTTCTTT.